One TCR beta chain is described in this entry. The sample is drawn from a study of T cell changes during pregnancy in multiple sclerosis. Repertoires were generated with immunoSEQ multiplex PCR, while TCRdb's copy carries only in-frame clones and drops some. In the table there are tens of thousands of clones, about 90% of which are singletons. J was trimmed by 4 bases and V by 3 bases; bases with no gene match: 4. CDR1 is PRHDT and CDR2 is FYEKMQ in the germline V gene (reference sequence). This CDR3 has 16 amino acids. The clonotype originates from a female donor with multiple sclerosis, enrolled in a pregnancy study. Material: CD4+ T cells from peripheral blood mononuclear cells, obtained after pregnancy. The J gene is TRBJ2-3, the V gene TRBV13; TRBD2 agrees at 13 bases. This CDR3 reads CASSLGLAGMSDTQYF. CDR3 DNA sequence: TGTGCCAGCAGCTTGGGACTAGCGGGGATGTCAGATACGCAGTATTTT.